The clone carrying this T cell receptor beta chain was observed a few times. As yet, its antigen is unknown. The data were taken from a study of response to subunit inactivated influenza vaccine. One entry per CDR3 protein results from TCRdb running MiXCR on the RT-PCR reads. The sample has about 480,000 distinct CDR3 sequences, approximately 11% seen once. This CDR3 comprises 12 residues. Trimming stripped 4 bases from V and 2 bases from J, with 6 bases between. The germline V gene encodes CDR1 MNHNY and CDR2 SVGAGI (reference sequence). Broader study findings: The authors put forward the suggestion that each seasonal influenza vaccination may bring in only a limited number of new T cells.

The material sequenced was PBMCs from blood, taken about 40 days after vaccination. The sequence came from a man aged 50-59 years who received an inactivated influenza vaccine. V and J are TRBV6-6 and TRBJ2-7; D gene unclear. CDR3 residues: CASSSPTYEQYF. DNA for the CDR3: TGTGCCAGCAGTTCCCCAACCTACGAGCAGTACTTC.